The clone carrying this T cell receptor (beta chain) occurred once. Each CDR3 protein is one row after TCRdb ran MiXCR on the reads. This table has under 300,000 distinct CDR3 sequences, 29% appearing once. This sample stems from a study of kidney transplant recipient with SARS-CoV-2 infection. The CDR3 contains 14 residues. V lost 6 bases, J lost 19 bases, and 25 bases lay in between. Germline lookup yields CDR1 SNHLY and CDR2 FYNNEI. The sequences come from a blood sample, collected at baseline and on roughly day 110 from a kidney transplant recipient. This rearrangement joins TRBV2 to TRBJ1-6; perhaps TRBD1 as D (5 bases). The TCR sequence derives from a male patient aged 25-45 years who had COVID-19 and was a kidney transplant recipient. Some T cells may arise from the graft donor. The CDR3 loop is CASRTGTDNSHLHF. CDR3 DNA sequence: TGTGCCAGCAGAACCGGGACGGATAATTCACACCTACACTTT.